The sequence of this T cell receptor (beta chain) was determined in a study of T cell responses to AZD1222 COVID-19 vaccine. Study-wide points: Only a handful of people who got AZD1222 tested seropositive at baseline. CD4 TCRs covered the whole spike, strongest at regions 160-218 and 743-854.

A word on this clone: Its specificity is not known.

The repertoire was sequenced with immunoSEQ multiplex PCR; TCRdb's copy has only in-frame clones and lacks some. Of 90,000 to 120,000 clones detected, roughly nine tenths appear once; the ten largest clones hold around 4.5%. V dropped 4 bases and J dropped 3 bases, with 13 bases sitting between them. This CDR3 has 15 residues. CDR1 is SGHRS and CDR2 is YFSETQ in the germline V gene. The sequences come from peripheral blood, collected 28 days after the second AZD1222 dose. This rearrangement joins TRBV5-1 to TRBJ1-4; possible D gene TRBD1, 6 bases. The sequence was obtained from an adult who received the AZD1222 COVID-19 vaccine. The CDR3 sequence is CASSPGGTPNEKLFF. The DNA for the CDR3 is TGCGCCAGCAGCCCCGGAGGGACACCTAATGAAAAACTGTTTTTT.